This T cell receptor (beta chain) was sequenced during a study of identifying expanded T cells in peripheral blood (dated by TCRdb to the late 2010s). For context, the study as a whole: Separate aliquots of the same genomic DNA pool were sequenced to produce technical replicates, and four replicates were compared in pairs. On the study overall, not on this receptor specifically: The authors expected biological variance in healthy repertoires might increase further over much longer intervals such as months to years. Between technical replicates the binomial model flagged approximately 1.3 differentially abundant clones, whereas over around 2 weeks the binomial model flagged about 15 and over approximately four weeks 19 to 20. In all healthy donors, the variance in clone template counts between samples taken 2 to 3 weeks apart rose significantly as total template count increased. Across all healthy-donor time intervals, the beta-binomial model significantly cut both the number of clones called differentially abundant and the false-positive rate.

V lost 5 bases and J lost 0 bases; the stretch between them is 6 bases long. Inclusive of the bounding cysteine and phenylalanine, the CDR3 is 13 residues long. The entry retains the CDR3 DNA only, 39 bases that are in frame from base 1. From a lookup of the germline V gene (reference sequence), CDR1 and CDR2 are LNHDA and SQIVND. Regarding this clone: There is no known antigen for this receptor. Per-base qualities were not stored, and no clone one base away is much larger.

TCRbeta CDR3 regions were profiled with the immunoSEQ Assay using bias-controlled multiplex PCR amplification of genomic DNA. In the source study's methods: The absolute abundance of each unique TCRbeta CDR3 region was quantified after sequences were collapsed and filtered. Differential abundance was tested with a binomial (Fisher-equivalent) model and with a beta-binomial model adding time-dependent variance fitted from healthy donors. Clones with fewer than 5 combined templates were removed, and differential abundance was called for clones with a Benjamini-Hochberg FDR below 0.01. The form v = (b*log(k)+a)^2 was used to model beta-binomial variance as a function of total template count across the two samples. TCRdb's version of the immuneACCESS table is confined to in-frame rearrangements and falls short of the full clone set. An unresolved V gene accounts for under half of the shortfall where checked; the remainder is of unknown origin. V and J calls plus clone size are reproduced from that table; the DNA served to infer D and trimming. This sample has 90,000 or so clones in its table, and around nine tenths of those were observed once. Together, the top ten hold 15% to 20% of the sample.

During the collection period, no immune events, such as infections, were documented for the healthy donors. Time-dependent variance in a beta-binomial model of T-cell clone differential abundance was calibrated using healthy-donor blood repertoires as a training cohort. The training cohort comprised approximately ten healthy donors, 3 female and 7 male. Donor ages ranged from roughly 29 to 64 years, with an average of approximately 43 years. Obtained from a commercial supplier, whole blood was collected from each healthy donor at three time points set about two weeks apart. For immunosequencing, genomic DNA was extracted from unsorted whole blood.

The sequence is built from TRBV19 and TRBJ2-3; the D segment cannot be called with confidence. This sequence originates from a person between 18 and 75 years old in good health. The specimen was blood. The CDR3 sequence is CASSLGSTDTQYF. The nucleotides are TGTGCCAGTAGTCTGGGGAGCACAGATACGCAGTATTTT.